This T cell receptor (beta chain) emerged from a study of blood T cell repertoires in COVID-19. Looking at the study overall: Whether acute or convalescent, the COVID-19 samples came from the United States, Italy and Spain. Nucleic acid was either cDNA or gDNA, and it came from T cells, B-cell-depleted T cells, or PBMCs.

As handled by the study authors: For nucleated cells, counts were estimated from reference gene primer amplification. Assay: immunoSEQ multiplex PCR; the TCRdb copy retains only in-frame clones and omits some. V and J calls and clone size come straight from that table; D and trimming were deduced from the DNA. The top ten hold around 30% of the sample, which has over 70,000 clones, around 82% seen once. V trimming: 10 bases; J trimming: 4 bases; junction bases outside the gene matches: 7. The length of the CDR3 is 13 residues. Germline CDR1 SGHAT, CDR2 FQNNGV. The rearrangement links TRBV11-2 to TRBJ2-1; 7 nucleotides align to TRBD1. The receptor was derived from a human donor in a cohort sampled during active COVID-19. Sequenced material: peripheral blood. CDR3 DNA sequence: TGTGCCACCCCGGGACAGTTTTACAATGAGCAGTTCTTC. It specifies CATPGQFYNEQFF. Together with reference TRBV11-2 and TRBJ2-1, the CDR3 gives the full variable domain: EAGVAQSPRYKIIEKRQSVAFWCNPISGHATLYWYQQILGQGPKLLIQFQNNGVVDDSQLPKDRFSAERLKGVDSTLKIQPAKLEDSAVYLCATPGQFYNEQFFGPGTRLTVL.